A selection of T cell receptor beta chains follows, all from one sample in a study of blood T cell repertoires in COVID-19. The table came from immunoSEQ multiplex PCR; TCRdb's copy has only in-frame clones and leaves some out. Of roughly 160,000 clones in the sample, around 85% were seen once. The material sequenced was peripheral blood. These receptors all stem from a woman of 80 years or more with COVID-19, enrolled during active disease. The CDR3 runs from the conserved cysteine through the conserved F or W.

j_call v_call cdr3_length cdr3_aa
TRBJ1-2 TRBV7-9 14 CASSRDLLQGGYTF
TRBJ1-5 TRBV10-2 13 CASRQGPNQPQHF
TRBJ2-2 TRBV24-1 16 CATSGGGQGRTGELFF
TRBJ2-3 TRBV3-1/TRBV3-2 17 CASSPTLTSGGADTQYF
TRBJ2-3 TRBV7-2 15 CASSLVAVGTDTQYF
TRBJ1-6 TRBV9 14 CASSVGDTNSPLHF
TRBJ2-7 TRBV3-1/TRBV3-2 16 CASSPTTQGASNEQYF
TRBJ1-1 TRBV6-1 13 CASSSLGTVEAFF
TRBJ1-3 TRBV5-4 16 CASSLGATSSGNTIYF
TRBJ1-1 TRBV11-3 13 CASSPGQNTEAFF
TRBJ1-5 TRBV29-1 13 CSGSGGRNQPQHF
TRBJ1-5 TRBV7-9 13 CASSLSGSQPQHF
TRBJ2-5 TRBV5-1 14 CASTPGGARETQYF
TRBJ1-5 TRBV14 14 CASSRQGDNQPQHF
TRBJ2-7 TRBV27 15 CASSFLAGGSYEQYF
TRBJ2-1 TRBV10-2 16 CASSESRAGGYNEQFF
TRBJ1-6 TRBV4-2 18 CASSHRPRTGGENSPLHF
TRBJ1-4 TRBV27 18 CASSARGIRTQTNEKLFF